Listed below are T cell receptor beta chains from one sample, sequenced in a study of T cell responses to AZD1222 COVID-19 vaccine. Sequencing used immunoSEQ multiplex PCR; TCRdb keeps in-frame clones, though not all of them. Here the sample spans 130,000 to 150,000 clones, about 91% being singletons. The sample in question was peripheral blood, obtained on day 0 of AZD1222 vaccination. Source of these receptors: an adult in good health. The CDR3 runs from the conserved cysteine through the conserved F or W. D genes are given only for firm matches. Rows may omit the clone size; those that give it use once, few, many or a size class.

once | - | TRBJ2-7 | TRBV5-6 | TGTGCCAGCAGCGGAAGTTACTACGAGCAGTACTTC | CASSGSYYEQYF
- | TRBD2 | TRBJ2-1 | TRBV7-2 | TGTGCCAGCAGCCCCCTAGCGGGGGGCTCTAATGAGCAGTTCTTC | CASSPLAGGSNEQFF
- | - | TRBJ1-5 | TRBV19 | TGTGCCAGTAGAGTATCCGGGACACCAAATAGCAATCAGCCCCAGCATTTT | CASRVSGTPNSNQPQHF
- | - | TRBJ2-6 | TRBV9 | TGTGCCAGCAGCGTATTGGGGGGTAACGTCCTGACTTTC | CASSVLGGNVLTF
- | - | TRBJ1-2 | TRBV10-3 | TGTGCCATCAGAAGACCGGACACTGTTCACTATGGCTACACCTTC | CAIRRPDTVHYGYTF
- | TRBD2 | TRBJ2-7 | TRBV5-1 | TGCGCCAGCAGCTTGGCCCTAGCGGGGATCAACGAGCAGTACTTC | CASSLALAGINEQYF
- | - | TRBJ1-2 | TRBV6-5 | TGTGCCAGCAGCTATAACCGGGCCCCCCGGCGGGGCTACACCTTC | CASSYNRAPRRGYTF
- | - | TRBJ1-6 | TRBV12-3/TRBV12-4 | TGTGCCAGCAGTTTAGTTATCCCTCCCCTCCACTTT | CASSLVIPPLHF
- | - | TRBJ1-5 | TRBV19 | TGTGCCAGTAGAAATCTAGGGCGGTTGGATAGCAATCAGCCCCAGCATTTT | CASRNLGRLDSNQPQHF
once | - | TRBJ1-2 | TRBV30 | TGTGCCTGGAGCCCGGACGGGAACTATGGCTACACCTTC | CAWSPDGNYGYTF
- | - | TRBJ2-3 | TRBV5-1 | TGCGCCAGCAGCTCCTACGGACTAGATACGCAGTATTTT | CASSSYGLDTQYF
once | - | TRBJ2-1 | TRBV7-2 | TGTGCCAGCAGCTCCCCGATGGTGAATGAGCAGTTCTTC | CASSSPMVNEQFF
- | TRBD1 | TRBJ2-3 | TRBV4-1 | TGCGCCAGCAGCCCGATGGACAGGGTAGACACAGATACGCAGTATTTT | CASSPMDRVDTDTQYF
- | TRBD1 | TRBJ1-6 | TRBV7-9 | TGTGCCAGCAGCGTGGGACAGGGGGCTCTATCTTCCTATTCCCTCCACTTT | CASSVGQGALSSYSLHF
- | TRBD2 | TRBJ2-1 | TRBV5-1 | TGCGCCAGCAGCTTGGAAAGCGGGGGGGCCAGTGAGCAGTTCTTC | CASSLESGGASEQFF
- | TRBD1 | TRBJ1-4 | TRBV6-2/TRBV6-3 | TGTGCCAGCAGACCTCCGCTGACAGGGTCGGAAAAACTGTTTTTT | CASRPPLTGSEKLFF
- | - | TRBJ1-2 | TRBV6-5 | TGTGCCAGCAGTTACGTTCAGGAAGATTATGGCTACACCTTC | CASSYVQEDYGYTF
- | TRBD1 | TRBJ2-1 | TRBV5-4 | TGTGCCAGCAGCACAATGACAGGGGATGAGCAGTTCTTC | CASSTMTGDEQFF
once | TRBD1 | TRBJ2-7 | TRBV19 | TGTGCCAGTAGTATAGGAGGACAGGGAAGGTACGAGCAGTACTTC | CASSIGGQGRYEQYF
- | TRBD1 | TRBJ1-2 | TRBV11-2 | TGTGCCAGCAGCCAGGGGGCAGGATCTAACTATGGCTACACCTTC | CASSQGAGSNYGYTF
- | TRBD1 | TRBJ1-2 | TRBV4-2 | TGTGCCAGCAGCCCATCGGTTGGGACAGGGGGAAACTATGGCTACACCTTC | CASSPSVGTGGNYGYTF
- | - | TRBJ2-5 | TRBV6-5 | TGTGCCAGCAGGAAAGGAGCCACGCAAGAGACCCAGTACTTC | CASRKGATQETQYF
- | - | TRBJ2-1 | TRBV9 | TGTGCCAGCAGCGTCTCCGAAGGCAATGAGCAGTTCTTC | CASSVSEGNEQFF
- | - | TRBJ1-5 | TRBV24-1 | TGTGCCACCAGTGATTTGGGAGGTGCCGGTCAGCCCCAGCATTTT | CATSDLGGAGQPQHF
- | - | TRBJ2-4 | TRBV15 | TGTGCCACCAGCAGAGATAGGAGGACAGAAAACATTCAGTACTTC | CATSRDRRTENIQYF
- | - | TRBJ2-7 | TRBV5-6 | TGTGCCAGCAGCGGCGGGACCCAGAGGTCCTACGAGCAGTACTTC | CASSGGTQRSYEQYF
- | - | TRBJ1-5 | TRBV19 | TGTGCCAGTAGTATTCGGGAGGGTCAGCCCCAGCATTTT | CASSIREGQPQHF
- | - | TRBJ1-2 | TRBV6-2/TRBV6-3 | TGTGCCAGCAGTTACGGAGCCCTCTACGGCTACACCTTC | CASSYGALYGYTF
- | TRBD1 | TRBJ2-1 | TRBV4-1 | TGCGCCAGCAGCCAAGCCCGCCTGGGACAGCCATACAATGAGCAGTTCTTC | CASSQARLGQPYNEQFF
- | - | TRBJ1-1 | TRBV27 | TGTGCCAGCAGTTTATGGACGGGGCCGGGAACTGAAGCTTTCTTT | CASSLWTGPGTEAFF
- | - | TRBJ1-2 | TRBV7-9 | TGTGCCAGCAGCTTGGTCCGAGCTAACTATGGCTACACCTTC | CASSLVRANYGYTF
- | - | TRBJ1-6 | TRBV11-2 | TGTGCCAGCAGCGTCACAGGGAATTCACCCCTCCACTTT | CASSVTGNSPLHF
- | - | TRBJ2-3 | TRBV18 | TGTGCCAGCTCGCCCCGGACAACTGATACGCAGTATTTT | CASSPRTTDTQYF
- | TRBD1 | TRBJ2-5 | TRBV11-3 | TGTGCCAGCAGCCTCACAGGGGGATCAGAGACCCAGTACTTC | CASSLTGGSETQYF
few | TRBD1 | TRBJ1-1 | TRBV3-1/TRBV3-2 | TGTGCCAGCAGCCAGACACAGGGGTTCGGAACTGAAGCTTTCTTT | CASSQTQGFGTEAFF
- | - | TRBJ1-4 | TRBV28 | TGTGCCAGCAGTTTAGGGGTAGGATTTGGTAATGAAAAACTGTTTTTT | CASSLGVGFGNEKLFF
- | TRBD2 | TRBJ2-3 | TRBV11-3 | TGTGCCAGCAGCCCCGTAGCGGGCTCAGATACGCAGTATTTT | CASSPVAGSDTQYF
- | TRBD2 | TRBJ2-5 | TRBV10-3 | TGTGCCATCAGAGGACTAGCGGGGGGACTGGAGACCCAGTACTTC | CAIRGLAGGLETQYF
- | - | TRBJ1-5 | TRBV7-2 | TGTGCCAGCAGCTTCCTTGGGAGGATCGGCAATCAGCCCCAGCATTTT | CASSFLGRIGNQPQHF
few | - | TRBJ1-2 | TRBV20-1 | TGCAGTGGGCAATCAAACTATGGCTACACCTTC | CSGQSNYGYTF
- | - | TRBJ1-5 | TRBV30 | TGTGCCTGGGAGGCAGGGGGCAATCAGCCCCAGCATTTT | CAWEAGGNQPQHF